This T cell receptor beta chain stems from a study of cytomegalovirus exposure and HLA in healthy donors. This PCR relied on a set of 60 Vbeta primers and 13 Jbeta primers. The table came from immunoSEQ multiplex PCR; TCRdb's copy has only in-frame clones and leaves some out. This sample has more than 85,000 clones, with 76% found just once. About this clone: Its antigen is not known.

Broader study findings: Most of the TCR beta V segments (in an earlier analysis) were productive either about 87% or about 30% of the time. CMV serostatus was the sole immune exposure data available.

Sequencing was performed on PBMCs. The clonotype comes from a man between 25 and 39 years old in good health and CMV-seropositive.

The CDR3 reads CASSQWGGQETQYF. DNA for the CDR3: TGCGCCAGCAGCCAATGGGGGGGCCAAGAGACCCAGTACTTC. The rearrangement links TRBV4-3 to TRBJ2-5; 7 nucleotides line up with TRBD2. V lost 2 bases to trimming and J lost 1 base; unmatched junction nucleotides: 1. CDR3 length equals 14 residues. The germline gives CDR1 LGHNA, CDR2 YSLEER.